Sequencing of this TCR beta chain was carried out in a study of T cell clonotyping in hematopoietic cell transplantation. Study-wide results and caveats: At the given depth, recipient repertoires were over 97% de novo clonotypes. Broader posttransplant TCR repertoire diversity was predicted by graft donor and pretransplant recipient Inverse Simpson Index values. Pathologically expanded recipient clonotypes increased progressively from day 30 to day 180 as diversity fell.

Concerning this clone: No antigen is known for it.

There are 12 residues in the CDR3. The germline CDR1 and CDR2 sequences are MNHEY and SVGAGI. V was clipped by 7 bases and J by 8 bases, with 14 bases between them. Here immunoSEQ multiplex PCR was the method, and the copy in TCRdb shows in-frame clones only, minus some. The sample contains over 25,000 clones, 95% of which appear only once. The sample comprised peripheral blood mononuclear cells. This TCR was sampled from a man aged 50 to 59 in good health. Some clones in this sample may be carry-over from other donors' samples. The chain combines TRBV6-5 with TRBJ1-2; D not resolved. CDR3 sequence: CASTNDLRGYTF. CDR3 bases: TGTGCCAGCACAAACGACCTGAGAGGCTACACCTTC.